This T cell receptor (beta chain) was identified during a study of T cells in Graves' hyperthyroidism and ophthalmopathy. Notes on the study in general: The majority of expanded thyroid clonotypes above 0.001 also appeared in blood.

Using RNA transcripts as the source, TCR beta CDR3 regions were amplified. First-round RT-PCR with HTBI primers amplified the TCR CDR3 region. TCRdb re-called the multiplex PCR reads with MiXCR, one entry per CDR3 protein. Counted here are 480,000 or so distinct CDR3 sequences, approximately 15% occurring once; the ten biggest clones make up around 17%. Trimming left V 6 bases short and J 0 bases short, with 15 bases between. Germline CDR1 and CDR2: SGHNT and YENEEA. The CDR3 runs 15 residues. Hyperthyroidism, newly diagnosed and lasting under 2 months, affected patients aged 18 to 65. Cells are PBMCs isolated from 9 to 10 ml of fresh blood. This clonotype came up many times. Its target is unknown.

The genes are TRBV11-3 and TRBJ2-7; D may correspond to TRBD1 or TRBD2 (5 bases each). The sequenced sample was blood. This sequence was found in a woman younger than 35 with Graves' hyperthyroidism. The CDR3 DNA sequence: TGTGCCAGCAGTTCCCGGGACGTGAGCTCCTACGAGCAGTACTTC. Amino acids: CASSSRDVSSYEQYF.